The 9 T cell receptor beta chains in this list originate from one sample, sequenced in a study of cytomegalovirus exposure and HLA in healthy donors. Primers: 60 Vbeta forward and 13 Jbeta reverse. Sequencing used immunoSEQ multiplex PCR; TCRdb keeps in-frame clones, though not all of them. Found here are nearly 110,000 clones, approximately 80% of them singletons; the top ten hold roughly 3.6%. The sequenced sample consisted of PBMCs. These receptors came from a man between 60 and 70 years old in good health and CMV-seronegative.

In this sample, this clone turned up once. The chain combines TRBV30 with TRBJ2-5; possible D gene TRBD2, 6 bases. The last part of the DNA fits TRBJ2-7 better; the J call may be wrong. Germline V gene sequence: CDR1 GTSNPN, CDR2 SVGIG (reference sequence). This CDR3 is built from 15 residues. CDR3: CAWSPAGGPRYEQYF. The CDR3 DNA is TGTGCCTGGAGCCCCGCCGGGGGACCTCGATACGAGCAGTACTTC.

This chain links TRBV6-6 with TRBJ2-7, with TRBD2 matching 7 bases. The CDR3 contains 13 residues. Germline CDR1 reads MNHNY; CDR2 reads SVGAGI (reference sequence). The J segment lost 4 bases and the V segment lost 7 bases, leaving 7 bases of the junction unmatched. CDR3 nucleotide sequence: TGTGCCAGCACCAACCCAGCGGGGTACGAGCAGTACTTC. This translates into CASTNPAGYEQYF.

The V and J genes are TRBV18 and TRBJ1-1, with D unclear. CDR1 is KGHSH, CDR2 LQKENI, per germline. Trimming pared 1 base from V and 2 bases from J, leaving 5 bases between. The length of the CDR3 is 13 residues. CDR3 nucleotides: TGTGCCAGCTCACCACGACAAAACACTGAAGCTTTCTTT. Its translation is CASSPRQNTEAFF.

The genes are TRBV9 and TRBJ2-3, with a possible D match to TRBD2 (5 bases). Germline CDR1 SGDLS, CDR2 YYNGEE. There are 15 residues in the CDR3. Trimming took 3 bases from V and 6 from J, leaving 17 bases between them. Written as DNA, the CDR3 is TGTGCCAGCAGCGACTCTGGGCGGGTGATGGATACGCAGTATTTT. The encoded protein is CASSDSGRVMDTQYF.

This clone was seen just once. The rearrangement joins TRBV10-3 to TRBJ1-4, with a tentative D call TRBD1 (5 bases). The CDR3 totals 15 residues. Germline CDR1 and CDR2: ENHRY and SYGVKD. V was shortened by 4 bases and J by 8 bases, with 17 bases between the two germline ends. As DNA, the CDR3 is TGTGCCATCAGTGGCTCGCAGGGCTTAGGGGAAAAACTGTTTTTT. Protein product: CAISGSQGLGEKLFF.

The J gene is TRBJ2-3, the V gene TRBV4-1; TRBD2 is a possible D gene (6 bases). The germline V gene has CDR1 MGHRA and CDR2 YSYEKL. V was clipped by 4 bases and J by 1 base, with 9 bases between them. There are 14 residues in the CDR3. CDR3 in DNA: TGCGCCAGCAGCCTAAGGAGGGGCACAGATACGCAGTATTTT. Protein: CASSLRRGTDTQYF.

This clone occurred a few times. This chain connects TRBV7-2 to TRBJ2-5; 9 bases line up with TRBD1. The CDR3 is 13 amino acids. The germline CDR1 and CDR2 sequences are SGHTA and FQGNSA. V was pared by 5 bases and J by 6 bases, with 4 bases of the junction left unmatched. CDR3 in DNA: TGTGCCAGCAGCCCAGGGACAGGGAAGACCCAGTACTTC. Translation gives CASSPGTGKTQYF.

This sequence joins TRBV28 and TRBJ1-2, with D possibly matching TRBD1 (6 bases). Germline CDR1 and CDR2: MDHEN and SYDVKM. The CDR3 sequence is 15 residues long. Trimming left V 2 bases short and J 4 bases short, with 14 bases between. The CDR3: CASSLGGGEGYGYTF. The CDR3 nucleotides read TGTGCCAGCAGTTTAGGGGGGGGCGAAGGCTATGGCTACACCTTC.

The J gene is TRBJ1-5, the V gene TRBV6-5; D possibly corresponds to TRBD1 (6 bases). Germline loops: CDR1 MNHEY, CDR2 SVGAGI. The V gene lost 0 bases and the J gene lost 2 bases, with 11 bases spanning the gap. There are 16 residues in the CDR3. CDR3 in DNA: TGTGCCAGCAGTTACTCGAGCAGGGGTGGCAATCAGCCCCAGCATTTT. Encoded protein: CASSYSSRGGNQPQHF.